The 18 T cell receptor beta chains below come from one sample, sequenced in a study of T cells after yellow fever vaccination (dated by TCRdb to about 2019). This sample's treatment or condition label indicates: live attenuated yellow fever vaccine strain. Receptor libraries were prepared by 5' RACE. Sequenced using an Illumina HiSeq 2500. TCRdb reprocessing: public reads trimmed at Q25 with fastp, clones called with MiXCR, in-frame beta chains kept. Every entry covers one CDR3 protein and lists the most common genes and DNA from its rows. Counted in this sample were roughly 500,000 distinct CDR3 sequences; 15% to 20% of them appeared once. The biggest ten clones account for 13% to 15% of the sample. The specimen comprised PBMCs, sampled 15 days after the yellow fever booster vaccination. Receptors were obtained from a man aged 25-45 years who received the YFV17D yellow fever vaccine.

This clonotype was seen only a few times. The V call is TRBV10-3, the J call TRBJ2-2; maybe TRBD1 (5 bases). The CDR3 extends over 14 amino acids. Trimming removed 4 bases from V and 1 base from J, with 7 bases in between. Germline values: CDR1 ENHRY, CDR2 SYGVKD. The CDR3 reads CAISATGNTGELFF. CDR3 DNA sequence: TGTGCCATCAGTGCCACAGGGAACACCGGGGAGCTGTTTTTT.

The chain uses TRBV5-1 and TRBJ2-7; D may be TRBD2 (5 bases). Trimming removed 5 bases from V and 3 bases from J, with 15 bases in between. This CDR3 has 14 amino acids. Germline V gives CDR1 SGHRS, CDR2 YFSETQ. The CDR3 coding sequence is TGCGCCAGCAGAGTCGACACGGGGTACTACGAGCAGTACTTC. Translating gives CASRVDTGYYEQYF.

This clonotype was observed a few times. This rearrangement joins TRBV6-5 to TRBJ2-1; 11 bases agree with TRBD1. Germline CDR1 is MNHEY and CDR2 is SVGAGI. After removal of 4 bases from V and 9 bases from J, the junction contained 2 bases not matched to a gene. The CDR3 extends over 13 amino acids. CDR3: CASSWTGGTEQFF. The CDR3 region has the DNA TGTGCCAGCAGTTGGACAGGGGGCACTGAGCAGTTCTTC.

A few counts support this clonotype. V is TRBV15 and J is TRBJ2-7; 7 nucleotides match TRBD1. Germline CDR1 is LNHNV and CDR2 is YYDKDF (reference sequence). The V and J ends lost 4 bases and 3 bases, in that order; junction bases with no gene match: 9. The CDR3 spans 15 residues. This CDR3 is CATSTGTDIGYEQYF. The CDR3 DNA reads TGTGCCACCAGCACAGGGACAGACATCGGCTACGAGCAGTACTTC.

The J gene is TRBJ2-4, the V gene TRBV27; the D is unclear. V was cut by 2 bases and J by 8 bases, with 10 bases left in between. CDR3 size: 13 residues. CDR1 is MNHEY and CDR2 is SMNVEV in the germline V gene (reference sequence). The CDR3 protein is CASSLALVDIQYF. CDR3 coding DNA: TGTGCCAGCAGTTTAGCCTTGGTAGACATTCAGTACTTC.

The chain carries TRBV20-1 and TRBJ1-2, with 7 nucleotides matching TRBD1. Germline V gives CDR1 DFQATT, CDR2 SNEGSKA (reference sequence). This CDR3 comprises 13 residues. After removal of 6 bases from V and 6 bases from J, the junction contained 10 bases not matched to a gene. CDR3: CSATGVPEDGYTF. The CDR3 coding sequence is TGCAGTGCCACAGGGGTACCGGAGGATGGCTACACCTTC.

This sequence joins TRBV1 and TRBJ2-7; the tabulated D call, TRBD1, remains unverified against the DNA. TRBV1 is classified as a pseudogene. The CDR3 totals 14 residues. The CDR3 sequence: CSAQAGTGAYEQYF. The DNA for the CDR3 is TGCAGTGCGCAGGCGGGGACAGGGGCCTACGAGCAGTACTTC.

CDR3 in amino acids: CASFSGGAYEQYF. As DNA, the CDR3 is TGTGCCAGCTTTAGCGGGGGAGCCTACGAGCAGTACTTC. This chain connects TRBV6-2 or TRBV6-3 to TRBJ2-7; 9 nucleotides align to TRBD2. The CDR3 runs 13 residues. Germline CDR1 MNHEY, CDR2 SVGEGT. V was pared by 8 bases and J by 2 bases, with 4 bases of the junction left unmatched.

The sample holds a few counts of this clonotype. The CDR3: CASSPTGTGGIGGELFF. CDR3 sequence (DNA): TGTGCCAGCAGCCCCACCGGGACAGGGGGCATCGGCGGGGAGCTGTTTTTT. The rearrangement links TRBV9 to TRBJ2-2, with 12 bases lining up with TRBD1. Trimming removed 4 bases from V and 7 bases from J; junction bases left unmatched: 11. The CDR3 covers 17 residues. The germline V gene encodes CDR1 SGDLS and CDR2 YYNGEE.

The chain has TRBV20-1 and TRBJ2-7; 11 bases are shared with TRBD1. The germline CDR1 and CDR2 sequences are DFQATT and SNEGSKA (reference sequence). The CDR3 is made up of 14 amino acids. The J segment lost 2 bases and the V segment lost 6 bases, leaving 6 bases of the junction unmatched. The CDR3 reads CSASQGQGAYEQYF. DNA of the CDR3: TGCAGTGCCAGCCAGGGACAGGGGGCCTACGAGCAGTACTTC.

The chain combines TRBV5-1 with TRBJ1-1; 7 positions agree with TRBD1. J was trimmed by 1 base and V by 5 bases; bases with no gene match: 8. The CDR3 has 15 amino acids. Germline V gene lookup returns CDR1 SGHRS and CDR2 YFSETQ. The DNA of the CDR3 is TGCGCCAGCAGAACCCAACAGGGGAGGAACACTGAAGCTTTCTTT. Translating gives CASRTQQGRNTEAFF.

The V and J genes are TRBV20-1 and TRBJ2-3; a weak D match, TRBD2 (5 bases). Germline V lookup: CDR1 DFQATT, CDR2 SNEGSKA (reference sequence). The CDR3 runs to 16 residues. V was trimmed by 1 base and J by 0 bases, leaving 14 bases between them. For the CDR3, the DNA is TGCAGTGCTAGAGCCTTGAGGGAGACAAGCACAGATACGCAGTATTTT. This gives the protein CSARALRETSTDTQYF.

The chain couples TRBV6-1 to TRBJ1-6; D ambiguous. The V end lost 5 bases, the J end lost 6 bases, and 14 bases lay between the germline ends. Germline V CDR1 and CDR2: MNHNS, SASEGT. The CDR3 is 15 amino acids. The CDR3 protein is CASSRGREGNSPLHF. Written as DNA, the CDR3 is TGTGCCAGCAGTAGAGGGAGAGAGGGTAATTCACCCCTCCACTTT.

V usage is TRBV10-3 and J usage is TRBJ2-5; 9 nucleotides agree with TRBD1. J gave up 2 bases and V 11 bases, and 6 bases lay outside the gene matches. Germline values: CDR1 ENHRY, CDR2 SYGVKD. CDR3 length equals 13 residues. In nucleotides, the CDR3 is TGTGCCGCCACAGGACAGGGGCAAGAGACCCAGTACTTC. This encodes CAATGQGQETQYF.

This clonotype was seen only a few times. The chain uses TRBV5-1 and TRBJ1-4; D perhaps matches TRBD1 (6 bases). CDR1 SGHRS and CDR2 YFSETQ come from the germline V gene. This CDR3 has 14 amino acids. Trimming shortened V by 5 bases and J by 7 bases, and 15 bases separated the two germline ends. The CDR3, as DNA: TGCGCCAGCAGACAGGGTTGGGAAGGTGAAAAACTGTTTTTT. Amino acids: CASRQGWEGEKLFF.

This chain links TRBV5-1 with TRBJ2-5; D may be TRBD1 (6 bases). The CDR3 has 15 residues. Trimming shortened V by 5 bases and J by 3 bases, and 17 bases separated the two germline ends. Germline V gene sequence: CDR1 SGHRS, CDR2 YFSETQ. The CDR3 sequence is CASSKGNRAEETQYF. The CDR3 coding sequence is TGCGCCAGCAGTAAAGGGAACAGGGCGGAAGAGACCCAGTACTTC. The whole variable domain, filled in from reference TRBV5-1 and TRBJ2-5, reads KAGVTQTPRYLIKTRGQQVTLSCSPISGHRSVSWYQQTPGQGLQFLFEYFSETQRNKGNFPGRFSGRQFSNSRSEMNVSTLELGDSALYLCASSKGNRAEETQYFGPGTRLLVL.

This clonotype turned up a few times. The chain links TRBV2 to TRBJ2-7; the D gene is possibly TRBD2 (7 bases). The V gene's germline CDR1 is SNHLY and CDR2 FYNNEI. With 7 bases removed from V and 5 bases from J, the gap between germline ends came to 21 bases. The CDR3 consists of 15 residues. The CDR3 bases are TGTGCCAGCAAGAGGGGGGGGGCACAGTACCACGAGCAGTACTTC. Translated: CASKRGGAQYHEQYF.

This chain uses TRBV18 with TRBJ1-6; 8 nucleotides match TRBD1. Trimming cost V 4 bases and J 9 bases; bases outside gene matches: 5. CDR3 size: 14 residues. Germline CDR1 and CDR2: KGHSH and LQKENI. The CDR3 coding sequence is TGTGCCAGCTCACGGACAGGACAGGGTTCACCCCTCCACTTT. It translates to CASSRTGQGSPLHF.